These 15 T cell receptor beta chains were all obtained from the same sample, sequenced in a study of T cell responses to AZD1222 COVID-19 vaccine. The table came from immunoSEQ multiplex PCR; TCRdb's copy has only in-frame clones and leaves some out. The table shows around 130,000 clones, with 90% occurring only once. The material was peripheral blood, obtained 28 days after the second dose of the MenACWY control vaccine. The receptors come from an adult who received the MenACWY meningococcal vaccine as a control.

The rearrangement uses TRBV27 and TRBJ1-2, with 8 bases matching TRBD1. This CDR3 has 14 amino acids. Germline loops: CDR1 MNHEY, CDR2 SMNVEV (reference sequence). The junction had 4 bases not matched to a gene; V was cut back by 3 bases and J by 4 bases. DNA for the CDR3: TGTGCCAGCAGTTTCAGGGGGCAGAGCTATGGCTACACCTTC. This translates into CASSFRGQSYGYTF.

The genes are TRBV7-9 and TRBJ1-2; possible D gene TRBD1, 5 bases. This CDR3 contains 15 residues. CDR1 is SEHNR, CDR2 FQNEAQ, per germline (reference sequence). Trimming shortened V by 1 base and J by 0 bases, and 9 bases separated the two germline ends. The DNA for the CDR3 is TGTGCCAGCAGCTTAGTTCGGGGGGCTAACTATGGCTACACCTTC. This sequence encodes CASSLVRGANYGYTF.

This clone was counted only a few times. The CDR3 coding sequence is TGTGCCAGCAGCCACATGCTGTACACCGGGGAGCTGTTTTTT. Amino acid sequence: CASSHMLYTGELFF. The rearrangement uses TRBV3-1 (or the pseudogene TRBV3-2) and TRBJ2-2; the D is unclear. Germline assignment: CDR1 LGHDT and CDR2 YNNKEL (reference sequence). V lost 3 bases and J 3 bases, leaving 8 bases between the germline ends. The CDR3 totals 14 residues.

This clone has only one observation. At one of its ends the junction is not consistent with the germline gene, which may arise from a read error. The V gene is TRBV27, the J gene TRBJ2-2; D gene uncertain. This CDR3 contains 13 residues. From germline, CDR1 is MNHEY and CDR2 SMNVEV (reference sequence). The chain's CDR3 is CASSYLNAGELFF. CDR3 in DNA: TGTGCCAGCAGTTATCTGAACGCCGGGGAGCTGTTTTTT.

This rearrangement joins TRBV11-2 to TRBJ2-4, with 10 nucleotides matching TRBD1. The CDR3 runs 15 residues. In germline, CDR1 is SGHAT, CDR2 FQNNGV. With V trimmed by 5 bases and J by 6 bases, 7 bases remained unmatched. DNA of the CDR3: TGTGCCAGCAGCCCGGACAGGGGGGGTGGAAACATTCAGTACTTC. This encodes CASSPDRGGGNIQYF.

CDR3 loop: CASSLDINQPQHF. The CDR3 DNA is TGTGCCAGCAGCTTAGATATTAATCAGCCCCAGCATTTT. The rearrangement links TRBV11-2 to TRBJ1-5; D is ambiguous. The CDR3 is made up of 13 amino acids. Germline lookup yields CDR1 SGHAT and CDR2 FQNNGV. Trimming removed 0 bases from V and 4 bases from J, with 4 bases in between.

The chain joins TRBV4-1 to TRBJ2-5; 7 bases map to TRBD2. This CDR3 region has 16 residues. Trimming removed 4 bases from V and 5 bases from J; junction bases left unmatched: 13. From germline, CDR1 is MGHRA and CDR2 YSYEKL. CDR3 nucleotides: TGCGCCAGCAGCCTTACCCTCGGCGGGAGCGGGGAGACCCAGTACTTC. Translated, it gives CASSLTLGGSGETQYF.

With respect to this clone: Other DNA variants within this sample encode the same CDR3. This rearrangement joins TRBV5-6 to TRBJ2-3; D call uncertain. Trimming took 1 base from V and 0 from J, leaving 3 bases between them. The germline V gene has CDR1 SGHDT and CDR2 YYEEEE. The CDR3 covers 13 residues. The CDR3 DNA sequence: TGTGCCAGCAGCTTGACTAGCACAGATACGCAGTATTTT. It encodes CASSLTSTDTQYF.

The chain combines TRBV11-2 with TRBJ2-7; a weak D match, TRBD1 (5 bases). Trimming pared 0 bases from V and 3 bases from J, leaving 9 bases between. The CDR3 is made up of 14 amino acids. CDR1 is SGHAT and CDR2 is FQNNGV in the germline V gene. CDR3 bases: TGTGCCAGCAGCTTAGATCAGGGCAGCTACGAGCAGTACGTC. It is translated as CASSLDQGSYEQYV.

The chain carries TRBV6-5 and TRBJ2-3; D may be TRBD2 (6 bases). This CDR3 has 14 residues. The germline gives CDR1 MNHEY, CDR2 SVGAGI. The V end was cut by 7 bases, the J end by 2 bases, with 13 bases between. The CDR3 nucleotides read TGTGCCAGCAATGCCGGGGGACTCACAGATACGCAGTATTTT. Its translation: CASNAGGLTDTQYF.

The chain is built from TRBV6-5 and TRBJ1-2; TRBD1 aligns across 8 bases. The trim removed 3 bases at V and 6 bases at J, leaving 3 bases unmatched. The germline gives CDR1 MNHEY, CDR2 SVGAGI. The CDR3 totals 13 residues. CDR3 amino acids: CASSYTTGDGYTF. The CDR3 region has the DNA TGTGCCAGCAGTTATACGACAGGGGATGGCTACACCTTC.

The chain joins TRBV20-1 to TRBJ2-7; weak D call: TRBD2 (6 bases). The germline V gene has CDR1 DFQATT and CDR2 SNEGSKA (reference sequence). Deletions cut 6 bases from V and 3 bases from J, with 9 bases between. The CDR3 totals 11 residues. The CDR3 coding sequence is TGCAGTGCACACGGGGGCTACGAGCAGTACTTC. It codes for CSAHGGYEQYF.

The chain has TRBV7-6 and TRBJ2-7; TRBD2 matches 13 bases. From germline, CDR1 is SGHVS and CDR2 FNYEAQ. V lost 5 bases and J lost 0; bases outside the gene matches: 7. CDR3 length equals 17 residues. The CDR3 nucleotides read TGTGCCAGCAGCCCGGGACTAGCGGGACTCAACTCCTACGAGCAGTACTTC. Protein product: CASSPGLAGLNSYEQYF.

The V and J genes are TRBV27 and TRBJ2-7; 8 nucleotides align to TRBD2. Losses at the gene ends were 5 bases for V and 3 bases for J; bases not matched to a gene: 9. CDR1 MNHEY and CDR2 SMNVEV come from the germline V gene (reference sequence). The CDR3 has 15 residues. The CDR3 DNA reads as TGTGCCAGCAGTCCCCAATCCGGGGGGGTCTACGAGCAGTACTTC. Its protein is CASSPQSGGVYEQYF.

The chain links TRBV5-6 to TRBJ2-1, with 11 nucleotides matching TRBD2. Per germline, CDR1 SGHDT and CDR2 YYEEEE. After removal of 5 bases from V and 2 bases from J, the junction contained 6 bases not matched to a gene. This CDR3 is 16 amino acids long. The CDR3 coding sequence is TGTGCCAGCAGGAATAGGACTAGCGGGCCCTACAATGAGCAGTTCTTC. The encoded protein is CASRNRTSGPYNEQFF.